Sequencing of this T cell receptor (beta chain) was carried out in a study of sequential checkpoint blockade in melanoma. Study-level background: First-line arms were nivolumab then ipilimumab, or the reverse, randomized 1:1. Both treatment sequences were followed by maintenance nivolumab.

The treatment denotes: randomized to nivolumab then ipilimumab (arm A) or the reverse (arm B). DNA-damaging chemotherapy had not been given to any patient beforehand. PBMC sorting kept live CD3+CD8+ cells without CD19 or CD56. The V end was cut by 1 base, the J end by 1 base, with 8 bases between. The CDR3 loop spans 15 amino acids. Germline V CDR1 and CDR2: LGHNA, YSLEER. Method: immunoSEQ multiplex PCR; TCRdb's copy keeps in-frame clones and lacks some. Among about 27,000 clones, 77% were seen once, and the ten largest hold roughly 22%. Sequencing was performed on CD8+ T cells sorted from blood (inferred from file names), taken from a patient given nivolumab and ipilimumab in sequence. The chain joins TRBV4-3 to TRBJ1-5; a weak D match, TRBD1 (5 bases). This receptor was obtained from a human donor with melanoma. DNA of the CDR3: TGCGCCAGCAGCCAAGGGTGGGGCAGCAATCAGCCCCAGCATTTT. Translating it yields CASSQGWGSNQPQHF.